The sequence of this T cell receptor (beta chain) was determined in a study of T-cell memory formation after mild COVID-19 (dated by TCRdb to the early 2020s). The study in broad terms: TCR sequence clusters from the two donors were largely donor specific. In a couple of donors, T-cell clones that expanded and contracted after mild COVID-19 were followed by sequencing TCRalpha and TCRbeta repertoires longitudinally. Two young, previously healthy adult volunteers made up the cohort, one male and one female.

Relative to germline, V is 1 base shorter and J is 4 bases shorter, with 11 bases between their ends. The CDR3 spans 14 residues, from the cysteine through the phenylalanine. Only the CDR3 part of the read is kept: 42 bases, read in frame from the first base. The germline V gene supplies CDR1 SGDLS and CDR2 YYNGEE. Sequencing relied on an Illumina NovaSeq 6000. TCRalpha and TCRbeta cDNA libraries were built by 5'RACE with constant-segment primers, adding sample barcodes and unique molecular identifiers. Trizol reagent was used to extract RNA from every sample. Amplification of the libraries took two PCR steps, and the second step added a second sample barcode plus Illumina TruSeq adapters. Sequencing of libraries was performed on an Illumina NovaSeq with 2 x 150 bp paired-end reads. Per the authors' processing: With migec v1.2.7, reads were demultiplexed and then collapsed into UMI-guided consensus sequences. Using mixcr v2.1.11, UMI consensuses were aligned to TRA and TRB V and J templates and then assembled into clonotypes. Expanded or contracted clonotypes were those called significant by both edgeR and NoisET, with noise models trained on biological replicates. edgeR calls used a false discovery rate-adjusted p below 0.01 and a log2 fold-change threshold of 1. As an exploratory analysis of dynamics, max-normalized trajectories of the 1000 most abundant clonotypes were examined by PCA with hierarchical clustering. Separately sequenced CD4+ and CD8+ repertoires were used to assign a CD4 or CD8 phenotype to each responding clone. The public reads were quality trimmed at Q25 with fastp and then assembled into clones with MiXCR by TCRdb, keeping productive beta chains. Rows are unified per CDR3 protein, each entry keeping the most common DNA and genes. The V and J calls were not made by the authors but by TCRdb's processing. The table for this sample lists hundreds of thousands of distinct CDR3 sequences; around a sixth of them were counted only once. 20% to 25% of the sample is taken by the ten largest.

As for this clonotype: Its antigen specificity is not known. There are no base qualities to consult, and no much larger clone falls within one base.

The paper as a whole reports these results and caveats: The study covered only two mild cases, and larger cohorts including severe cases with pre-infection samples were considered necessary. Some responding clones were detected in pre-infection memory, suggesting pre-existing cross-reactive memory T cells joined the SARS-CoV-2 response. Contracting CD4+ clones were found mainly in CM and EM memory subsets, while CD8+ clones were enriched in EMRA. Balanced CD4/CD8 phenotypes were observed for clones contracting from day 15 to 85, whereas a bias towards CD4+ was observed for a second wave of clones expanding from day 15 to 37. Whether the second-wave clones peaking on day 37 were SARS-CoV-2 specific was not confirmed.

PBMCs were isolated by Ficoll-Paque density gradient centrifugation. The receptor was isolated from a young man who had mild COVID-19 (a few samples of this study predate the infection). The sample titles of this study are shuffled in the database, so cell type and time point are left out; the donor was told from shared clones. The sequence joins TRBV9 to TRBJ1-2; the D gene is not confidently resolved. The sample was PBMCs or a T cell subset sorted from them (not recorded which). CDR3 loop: CASSVREESYGYTF. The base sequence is TGTGCCAGCAGCGTAAGGGAGGAGAGCTATGGCTACACCTTC.